This T cell receptor beta chain comes out of a study of tumor-infiltrating lymphocytes in primary liver carcinoma (dated by TCRdb to the late 2010s). Context from the whole study: Hepatocellular carcinoma (four) or combined HCC and intrahepatic cholangiocarcinoma (one) was present in the five patients, who were three men and two women aged 30 to 69 years. The tumors of the five patients were staged as T1-T3 N0M0, with maximum diameters ranging from roughly 4.2 to 10 cm. Each sample produced about 3.5 to 8 million productive TCRbeta reads, and read depth showed no significant difference between tissue types. The study combined TCRbeta repertoire sequencing, expression microarrays and whole-exome sequencing across five regions of each liver tumor, with adjacent normal tissue and blood. A total of 35 specimens from 5 patients underwent TCRbeta repertoire sequencing, comprising 25 tumor regions, 5 adjacent noncancerous liver tissues and 5 peripheral blood samples. Agilent mRNA microarray profiling was performed on the approximately 25 tumor region samples to relate TCRbeta repertoire diversity to the local molecular phenotype. Repertoires from technical replicates were highly reproducible, with mean shared-clone rates around 0.89 and correlation coefficients above 0.95.

According to the germline V gene, CDR1 reads SQVTM and CDR2 reads ANQGSEA. From its cysteine to its phenylalanine, the CDR3 spans 16 amino acids. Kept here is only the CDR3 DNA, which spans 48 bases and is read in frame from base 1. Study-wide conclusions, independent of this receptor: With just a handful of patients in the study, the authors point out that the findings should be validated in a larger study. Only about 7-25% of top clones were found in all five regions of a tumor, suggesting spatial heterogeneity of tumor-infiltrating T cells. Because the samples were bulk and unsorted, CD4+ and CD8+ T cell repertoires could not be compared. The top 250 clones made up a significantly larger repertoire fraction in tumors than in blood (p = 0.039). Repertoire overlap was found to be higher between tumor regions (mean roughly 35%) than between tumor-adjacent (around 17%) or tumor-blood (about 14%) pairs, consistent with antigen-driven expansion. Because sequencing covered only the TCR beta chain and unpaired alpha chains were not captured, true repertoire diversity is likely underestimated.

TCRbeta-specific cDNA was reverse-transcribed from about 520 ng total RNA using a constant-region primer and ProtoScript II reverse transcriptase. Construction of the TCRbeta libraries relied on three nested rounds of multiplex PCR, following a slightly modified ARM-PCR procedure. Multiplex TRBV1-TRBV30 forward primers and a Cbeta reverse primer were used in the first two PCR rounds, each of which was run for 9 to 11 cycles. Sample barcodes and Illumina adapters were added in a final 25-cycle PCR using Deep VentR polymerase. Before sequencing, amplicons of 200-500 bp were gel-purified using a QIAquick gel extraction kit. The TCRbeta amplicons were sequenced with 250-bp paired-end reads on an Illumina HiSeq 2500. Per the authors' processing: Reads were quality-trimmed with Trimmomatic v0.33, and paired reads were merged with FLASH v1.2.11 to recover full CDR3 sequences. V, D and J germline segments were assigned to the rearranged TCRbeta sequences using MiGEC v1.2.1b. Clonotype statistics and Shannon-Wiener diversity indices were computed with VDJtools v1.0.0. To cut down on sampling bias, every analysis after diversity analysis relied on just the 250 most abundant clonotypes from each sample. In TCRdb, the public reads were trimmed at Q25 with fastp and aligned with MiXCR, with productive beta chains retained. Entries are consolidated by CDR3 protein sequence, retaining the most common genes and DNA. The V and J calls shown here were made by TCRdb, not taken from the authors' results. Counted in this sample were some 190,000 distinct CDR3 sequences; over 80% of them appeared once. The ten largest make up 15% to 20% of the sample.

Total RNA and DNA were co-extracted from approximately 20-30 mg of bulk tissue with the AllPrep DNA/RNA mini kit, without cell sorting. Surgical resection was performed in China between November 2015 and March 2016 on several patients with histopathologically diagnosed primary liver carcinoma. At the time of sampling, the patients were treatment-naive and had chronic HBV infection. Each tumor was sampled at five spatially separated regions: the tumor centre plus the superior, inferior, left-lateral and right-lateral poles. Histological examination found more than 75% viable tumor cells in every tumor sample. Pieces of fresh tumor and adjacent tissue were cut in half, with one half kept in RNAlater at -80 degrees C and the other half sent for histology. A note on this clonotype: What antigen it recognizes has not been identified. At one end, the junction sequence differs from germline, possibly due to a read error.

The chain couples TRBV29-1 to TRBJ2-7, with the D gene possibly TRBD1 or TRBD2, each one fitting 5 bases. The origin of this receptor is a man in his forties with primary liver carcinoma and hepatitis B virus infection. The specimen was tumor tissue from primary liver carcinoma. The DNA reads as follows: TGCAGCGTCTTGACATCTGGGACCGGCACTCCCTACGAGCAGTACTTT. Translation gives CSVLTSGTGTPYEQYF.